What follows describes a single T cell receptor beta chain. Its specificity is not known. This sample was included in a study of T cell responses to AZD1222 COVID-19 vaccine. Study outcomes and limitations: Among vaccine-associated CD4 TCRs, coverage spanned spike, with dominance at 160-218 and 743-854. Spike-specific TCRs gained breadth and depth after people received two AZD1222 doses. Just a handful of people given AZD1222 tested seropositive at baseline. Donors were largely white British and mainly female; clonal diversity was possibly underestimated.

V was pared by 2 bases and J by 7 bases, with 9 bases between. The CDR3 has 14 residues. The germline CDR1 and CDR2 sequences are LGHDT and YNNKEL (reference sequence). Sequenced by immunoSEQ multiplex PCR; TCRdb stores in-frame clones only, minus some. The sample contains 90,000 to 120,000 clones, approximately 90% of which appear only once. The starting material was peripheral blood, obtained 28 days after the second AZD1222 dose. The chain recombines TRBV3-1 (or the pseudogene TRBV3-2) with TRBJ1-6; a weak D match, TRBD1 (5 bases). The source is an adult who received the AZD1222 COVID-19 vaccine. This CDR3 is CASSQQGGNSPLHF. CDR3 sequence (DNA): TGTGCCAGCAGCCAACAGGGTGGAAATTCACCCCTCCACTTT.